What follows are 26 T cell receptor beta chains derived from one specimen sequenced in a study of cytomegalovirus exposure and HLA in healthy donors (dated by TCRdb to 2016 to 2017). The method behind the library was the immunoSEQ multiplex PCR assay. A mixture of 60 forward primers for TCR Vbeta segments and 13 reverse primers for TCR Jbeta segments was used in the multiplex PCR. TCRdb limited this immuneACCESS table to in-frame rearrangements with V and J called. A share of clones is missing; checked studies link under half to unresolved V genes, and the rest is unexplained. For this sample the table gives 100,000 to 120,000 clones, of which approximately 81% were detected only once. 1% to 1.5% of the sample is in the top ten clones. The sequenced sample was PBMCs. These TCRs come from a man aged 25-45 years in good health and CMV-seronegative.

The chain carries TRBV7-8 and TRBJ2-1; 9 bases fit TRBD2. Trimming removed 5 bases from V and 8 bases from J; junction bases left unmatched: 13. The germline gives CDR1 SGHVS, CDR2 FQNEAQ. CDR3 length: 16 amino acids. As DNA, the CDR3 is TGTGCCAGCAGCCTCTATGGGGCGGGAGGGCCGGATGAGCAGTTCTTC. Translated: CASSLYGAGGPDEQFF.

In DNA form, the CDR3 reads TGCACCAGCAGCCAAGACCTAGCCAACAGCTCCTACAATGAGCAGTTCTTC. Its protein product is CTSSQDLANSSYNEQFF. V gene TRBV1 combines with J gene TRBJ2-1; TRBD2 reflects the table's D call only, with no check against the DNA. TRBV1 is marked as a pseudogene. This CDR3 region has 17 residues.

This chain uses TRBV10-3 with TRBJ2-3; 16 bases align to TRBD2. The ends lost 6 bases at V and 0 bases at J; junction bases unmatched: 6. The CDR3 is made up of 18 amino acids. Germline CDR1 reads ENHRY; CDR2 reads SYGVKD. CDR3 protein: CAIRGTSGGARSTDTQYF. CDR3 bases: TGTGCCATCAGAGGGACTAGCGGGGGGGCACGAAGCACAGATACGCAGTATTTT.

This clone was seen a handful of times. In DNA form, the CDR3 reads TGTGCCAGCAGGGACAATCAAGAGACCCAGTACTTC. Protein sequence: CASRDNQETQYF. The gene calls are TRBV2 and TRBJ2-5; perhaps TRBD1 as D (5 bases). The V and J ends lost 6 bases and 2 bases respectively, with 7 bases between them. The CDR3 runs to 12 residues. The germline gives CDR1 SNHLY, CDR2 FYNNEI.

This clone appeared a few times. The CDR3 bases are TGTGCCTGGAGTGTACAGGTTGGTCAGTTGAACAATGAGCAGTTCTTC. Amino acid sequence: CAWSVQVGQLNNEQFF. The chain has TRBV30 and TRBJ2-1; D possibly corresponds to TRBD1 (5 bases). Germline V lookup: CDR1 GTSNPN, CDR2 SVGIG (reference sequence). Deletions cut 0 bases from V and 5 bases from J, with 17 bases between. This CDR3 comprises 16 residues.

The J gene is TRBJ2-3, the V gene TRBV10-1; TRBD2 aligns across 10 bases. Trimming at V came to 2 bases and at J to 5 bases, leaving 1 base not matched to a gene. CDR3 length: 14 residues. CDR1 and CDR2 (germline): WNHNN, SYGVQD (reference sequence). The CDR3 sequence: CASSELAGVDTQYF. The CDR3 DNA follows: TGCGCCAGCAGTGAGCTAGCGGGAGTAGATACGCAGTATTTT.

This clone was observed a few times. The chain joins TRBV29-1 to TRBJ2-7, with TRBD2 as a possible D gene (7 bases). Germline assignment: CDR1 SQVTM and CDR2 ANQGSEA. CDR3 length: 15 amino acids. Trimming removed 6 bases from V and 1 base from J, with 19 bases in between. The CDR3 loop is CSVPSNGGASYEQYF. CDR3 in DNA: TGCAGCGTCCCATCCAATGGGGGGGCATCCTACGAGCAGTACTTC.

The J gene is TRBJ2-2, the V gene TRBV7-2; a possible D gene is TRBD2 (6 bases). The CDR3 totals 16 residues. CDR1 is SGHTA and CDR2 is FQGNSA in the germline V gene. V was pared by 2 bases and J by 4 bases, with 14 bases between. CDR3 amino acids: CASSLKGTSTTGELFF. The CDR3 DNA sequence: TGTGCCAGCAGCTTAAAGGGGACTTCTACCACCGGGGAGCTGTTTTTT.

This clone was counted only a few times. The chain joins TRBV7-6 to TRBJ2-1; 13 positions agree with TRBD2. The CDR3 has 14 residues. V shed 5 bases and J 9 bases; nucleotides not matched to a gene: 4. From germline, CDR1 is SGHVS and CDR2 FNYEAQ. CDR3 amino acids: CASSAGTSGIEQFF. In DNA form, the CDR3 reads TGTGCCAGCAGCGCCGGGACTAGCGGGATTGAGCAGTTCTTC.

This chain joins TRBV19 and TRBJ2-7; TRBD2 might be the D (6 bases). Germline lookup yields CDR1 LNHDA and CDR2 SQIVND (reference sequence). Trimming cost V 4 bases and J 0 bases, with 13 bases left between them. CDR3 length: 15 residues. The CDR3 reads CASSNPPGGSYEQYF. The CDR3 DNA reads as TGTGCCAGTAGTAACCCCCCCGGGGGCTCCTACGAGCAGTACTTC.

The chain couples TRBV4-1 to TRBJ2-7; 16 positions agree with TRBD2. CDR1 and CDR2 (germline): MGHRA, YSYEKL. The CDR3 length is 16 residues. V shed 6 bases and J 2 bases; nucleotides not matched to a gene: 4. CDR3 region: CASSPGTSGRAYEQYF. In DNA form, the CDR3 reads TGCGCCAGCAGTCCCGGGACTAGCGGGAGGGCCTACGAGCAGTACTTC.

The sample holds a few counts of this clone. This chain joins TRBV28 and TRBJ1-4, with D unclear. Germline V gene data show CDR1 as MDHEN and CDR2 as SYDVKM. The germline V and J ends were trimmed by 8 bases and 8 bases, with 9 bases remaining between them. The CDR3 consists of 11 residues. The DNA for the CDR3 is TGTGCCAGCCGAGGGCCCGAAAAACTGTTTTTT. Translated, it gives CASRGPEKLFF.

V gene TRBV7-9 combines with J gene TRBJ1-5; D is ambiguous. The CDR3 runs 12 residues. Trimming removed 6 bases from V and 5 bases from J, with 8 bases in between. Germline lookup yields CDR1 SEHNR and CDR2 FQNEAQ (reference sequence). The CDR3 sequence is CASSSVHQPQHF. The CDR3 DNA reads TGTGCCAGCAGTTCCGTCCATCAGCCCCAGCATTTT.

This clone is a singleton in its sample. The rearrangement links TRBV5-1 to TRBJ2-3; TRBD1 matches 7 bases. V lost 6 bases and J lost 3; bases outside the gene matches: 13. The CDR3 length is 16 residues. Per the germline V gene, CDR1 is SGHRS and CDR2 is YFSETQ. CDR3 sequence (DNA): TGCGCCAGCATGGGCCCGAGGGACAGCCCGACAGATACGCAGTATTTT. As protein: CASMGPRDSPTDTQYF.

This clone has only a few counts. The genes are TRBV30 and TRBJ2-7; perhaps TRBD1 as D (6 bases). Germline V gives CDR1 GTSNPN, CDR2 SVGIG (reference sequence). The CDR3 extends over 12 amino acids. V was cut by 4 bases and J by 6 bases, with 13 bases left in between. The CDR3 sequence: CAWNWGRGEQYF. The CDR3 DNA reads as TGTGCCTGGAATTGGGGCAGGGGCGAGCAGTACTTC. Supplemented by reference TRBV30 and TRBJ2-7, the full variable domain reads SQTIHQWPATLVQPVGSPLSLECTVEGTSNPNLYWYRQAAGRGLQLLFYSVGIGQISSEVPQNLSASRPQDRQFILSSKKLLLSDSGFYLCAWNWGRGEQYFGPGTRLTVT.

The chain links TRBV4-1 to TRBJ2-3; D is unclear. Trimming cost V 0 bases and J 4 bases, with 11 bases left between them. The length of the CDR3 is 15 residues. The germline V gene has CDR1 MGHRA and CDR2 YSYEKL. CDR3 sequence reads: CASSQEGQEADTQYF. CDR3 coding DNA: TGCGCCAGCAGCCAAGAGGGCCAGGAAGCAGATACGCAGTATTTT.

This rearrangement joins TRBV6-5 to TRBJ2-7, with 7 nucleotides matching TRBD1. The V gene end was trimmed by 5 bases and the J gene end by 3 bases; junction bases not matched to a gene: 10. The CDR3 has 15 amino acids. Germline-derived CDR1 and CDR2 are MNHEY and SVGAGI. As DNA, the CDR3 is TGTGCCAGCAGTCCCACAGGGGCGTGGGGCTACGAGCAGTACTTC. It specifies CASSPTGAWGYEQYF.

This chain links TRBV7-9 with TRBJ2-1, with D uncertain. This CDR3 region has 15 residues. Trimming left V 5 bases short and J 0 bases short, with 11 bases between. Germline V gene data show CDR1 as SEHNR and CDR2 as FQNEAQ (reference sequence). The CDR3: CASSVEGGSYNEQFF. CDR3 nucleotide sequence: TGTGCCAGCAGCGTCGAAGGCGGCTCCTACAATGAGCAGTTCTTC.

This clone has a single count. The chain joins TRBV27 to TRBJ2-7; D unclear. The CDR3 loop spans 16 amino acids. The V end was cut by 5 bases, the J end by 2 bases, with 19 bases between. CDR1 and CDR2 (germline): MNHEY, SMNVEV (reference sequence). In DNA, the CDR3 is TGTGCCAGCAGTGACCCAACAGCTTTCGAACCCTACGAGCAGTACTTC. It translates to CASSDPTAFEPYEQYF.

This chain uses TRBV29-1 with TRBJ1-1; D remains ambiguous. There are 12 residues in the CDR3. Trimming took off 2 bases at V and 3 bases at J, with 7 bases between the two ends. Germline CDR1 SQVTM, CDR2 ANQGSEA. The CDR3 nucleotides read TGCAGCGTTGAACCGACTTACACTGAAGCTTTCTTT. Protein: CSVEPTYTEAFF.

The table lists this clone with a count of one. The rearrangement links TRBV12-5 to TRBJ2-5; weak D call: TRBD2 (6 bases). Trimming cost V 2 bases and J 10 bases, with 14 bases left between them. Germline V gene sequence: CDR1 LGHNT, CDR2 FRNRAP. This CDR3 is built from 13 residues. In DNA, the CDR3 is TGTGCTAGTGGTTTGTCGAGGGCGGGGAGCCAGTACTTC. Protein sequence: CASGLSRAGSQYF.

The chain is built from TRBV13 and TRBJ2-1, with 8 bases aligning to TRBD2. CDR3 length: 15 residues. The germline CDR1 and CDR2 sequences are PRHDT and FYEKMQ (reference sequence). V was clipped by 5 bases and J by 3 bases; unmatched bases: 6. The CDR3 loop is CASSGPRGGYNEQFF. CDR3 nucleotides: TGTGCCAGCAGCGGACCCCGGGGGGGCTACAATGAGCAGTTCTTC.

V and J are TRBV6-1 and TRBJ2-2, with D tentatively TRBD2 (6 bases). V was cut by 11 bases and J by 1 base, with 11 bases left in between. CDR1 and CDR2 (germline): MNHNS, SASEGT. The length of the CDR3 is 13 residues. CDR3 residues: CAGLGGNTGELFF. As DNA, the CDR3 is TGTGCCGGTTTGGGAGGGAACACCGGGGAGCTGTTTTTT.

This clone was detected a few times. The CDR3 sequence is CAISERDMNTEAFF. Written as DNA, the CDR3 is TGTGCCATCAGTGAACGGGACATGAACACTGAAGCTTTCTTT. The gene calls are TRBV10-3 and TRBJ1-1, with a tentative D call TRBD1 (6 bases). This CDR3 region has 14 residues. V was trimmed by 3 bases and J by 0 bases, leaving 8 bases between them. The germline gives CDR1 ENHRY, CDR2 SYGVKD.

This clone occurred a few times. This chain uses TRBV11-2 with TRBJ1-4; D gene unclear. The V gene's germline CDR1 is SGHAT and CDR2 FQNNGV. V was pared by 5 bases and J by 0 bases, with 13 bases between. This CDR3 contains 16 residues. CDR3 in DNA: TGTGCCAGCAGCCCCCGGACGGGGACAACTAATGAAAAACTGTTTTTT. It translates to CASSPRTGTTNEKLFF.

The sample holds one count of this clone. The CDR3 region is CASSTGGGNEQFF. As DNA, the CDR3 is TGTGCCAGCAGTACTGGAGGCGGCAATGAGCAGTTCTTC. The J gene is TRBJ2-1, the V gene TRBV27; the D gene is possibly TRBD2 (5 bases). Germline V gene sequence: CDR1 MNHEY, CDR2 SMNVEV (reference sequence). This CDR3 is 13 amino acids long. The V end was cut by 5 bases, the J end by 6 bases, with 11 bases between.